This TCR beta chain originates from a study of shared clonotypes between healthy human individuals. Study background: Each donor's CD8 memory used one plate, CD8 naive two, each CD4 subset three.

CD45RO-negative, CCR7-positively selected cells formed the naive CD8 fraction, excluding terminally differentiated effector memory CD45RA+ cells. Concerning this clone: Its target is unknown.

Sequencing was performed with immunoSEQ multiplex PCR; in TCRdb, only in-frame clones are kept and a portion is missing. The sample contains around 580,000 clones, roughly 98% of which appear only once. This CDR3 spans 14 amino acids. V dropped 7 bases and J dropped 0 bases, with 16 bases sitting between them. Per germline, CDR1 SQVTM and CDR2 ANQGSEA. Whole-study findings and limits: Generation probabilities were higher for clonotypes shared across all four sorted-subset donors than for unshared ones.

The source of this sequence is a man aged 30 to 39 in good health. Material: naive CD8+ T cells sorted from blood. The chain joins TRBV29-1 to TRBJ2-7; no firm D call. CDR3 sequence: CSAGSRMNSYEQYF. CDR3 coding DNA: TGCAGCGCTGGGTCGCGGATGAACTCCTACGAGCAGTACTTC.